What follows is one T cell receptor beta chain and its context. Generated by immunoSEQ multiplex PCR, the TCRdb table keeps only in-frame clones and is missing some. The sample includes 80,000 to 95,000 clones, roughly 94% of them seen just once. This specimen comes from a study of technical replicates of blood from a few donors. Trimming took off 6 bases at V and 5 bases at J, with 8 bases between the two ends. CDR1 and CDR2 (germline): MNHEY, SVGAGI. CDR3 length: 11 amino acids. The sample comprised T cells isolated from PBMCs. The chain joins TRBV6-5 to TRBJ2-7; D is uncertain. The clonotype was recovered from a human donor in good health. Here the CDR3 reads CASRQLHEQYF. Written as DNA, the CDR3 is TGTGCCAGCAGACAGCTCCACGAGCAGTACTTC.